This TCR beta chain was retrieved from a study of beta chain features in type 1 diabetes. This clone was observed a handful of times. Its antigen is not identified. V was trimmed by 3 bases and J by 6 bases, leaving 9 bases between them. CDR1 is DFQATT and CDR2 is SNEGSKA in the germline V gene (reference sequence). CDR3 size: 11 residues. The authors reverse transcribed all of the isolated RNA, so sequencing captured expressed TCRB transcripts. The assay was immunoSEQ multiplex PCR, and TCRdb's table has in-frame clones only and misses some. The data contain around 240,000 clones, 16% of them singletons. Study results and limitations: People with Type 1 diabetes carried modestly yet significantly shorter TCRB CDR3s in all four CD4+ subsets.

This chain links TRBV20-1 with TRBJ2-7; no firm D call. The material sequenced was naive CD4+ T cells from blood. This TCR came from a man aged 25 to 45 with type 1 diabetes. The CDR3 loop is CSASGTGEQYF. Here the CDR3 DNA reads TGCAGTGCTAGTGGAACTGGCGAGCAGTACTTC.